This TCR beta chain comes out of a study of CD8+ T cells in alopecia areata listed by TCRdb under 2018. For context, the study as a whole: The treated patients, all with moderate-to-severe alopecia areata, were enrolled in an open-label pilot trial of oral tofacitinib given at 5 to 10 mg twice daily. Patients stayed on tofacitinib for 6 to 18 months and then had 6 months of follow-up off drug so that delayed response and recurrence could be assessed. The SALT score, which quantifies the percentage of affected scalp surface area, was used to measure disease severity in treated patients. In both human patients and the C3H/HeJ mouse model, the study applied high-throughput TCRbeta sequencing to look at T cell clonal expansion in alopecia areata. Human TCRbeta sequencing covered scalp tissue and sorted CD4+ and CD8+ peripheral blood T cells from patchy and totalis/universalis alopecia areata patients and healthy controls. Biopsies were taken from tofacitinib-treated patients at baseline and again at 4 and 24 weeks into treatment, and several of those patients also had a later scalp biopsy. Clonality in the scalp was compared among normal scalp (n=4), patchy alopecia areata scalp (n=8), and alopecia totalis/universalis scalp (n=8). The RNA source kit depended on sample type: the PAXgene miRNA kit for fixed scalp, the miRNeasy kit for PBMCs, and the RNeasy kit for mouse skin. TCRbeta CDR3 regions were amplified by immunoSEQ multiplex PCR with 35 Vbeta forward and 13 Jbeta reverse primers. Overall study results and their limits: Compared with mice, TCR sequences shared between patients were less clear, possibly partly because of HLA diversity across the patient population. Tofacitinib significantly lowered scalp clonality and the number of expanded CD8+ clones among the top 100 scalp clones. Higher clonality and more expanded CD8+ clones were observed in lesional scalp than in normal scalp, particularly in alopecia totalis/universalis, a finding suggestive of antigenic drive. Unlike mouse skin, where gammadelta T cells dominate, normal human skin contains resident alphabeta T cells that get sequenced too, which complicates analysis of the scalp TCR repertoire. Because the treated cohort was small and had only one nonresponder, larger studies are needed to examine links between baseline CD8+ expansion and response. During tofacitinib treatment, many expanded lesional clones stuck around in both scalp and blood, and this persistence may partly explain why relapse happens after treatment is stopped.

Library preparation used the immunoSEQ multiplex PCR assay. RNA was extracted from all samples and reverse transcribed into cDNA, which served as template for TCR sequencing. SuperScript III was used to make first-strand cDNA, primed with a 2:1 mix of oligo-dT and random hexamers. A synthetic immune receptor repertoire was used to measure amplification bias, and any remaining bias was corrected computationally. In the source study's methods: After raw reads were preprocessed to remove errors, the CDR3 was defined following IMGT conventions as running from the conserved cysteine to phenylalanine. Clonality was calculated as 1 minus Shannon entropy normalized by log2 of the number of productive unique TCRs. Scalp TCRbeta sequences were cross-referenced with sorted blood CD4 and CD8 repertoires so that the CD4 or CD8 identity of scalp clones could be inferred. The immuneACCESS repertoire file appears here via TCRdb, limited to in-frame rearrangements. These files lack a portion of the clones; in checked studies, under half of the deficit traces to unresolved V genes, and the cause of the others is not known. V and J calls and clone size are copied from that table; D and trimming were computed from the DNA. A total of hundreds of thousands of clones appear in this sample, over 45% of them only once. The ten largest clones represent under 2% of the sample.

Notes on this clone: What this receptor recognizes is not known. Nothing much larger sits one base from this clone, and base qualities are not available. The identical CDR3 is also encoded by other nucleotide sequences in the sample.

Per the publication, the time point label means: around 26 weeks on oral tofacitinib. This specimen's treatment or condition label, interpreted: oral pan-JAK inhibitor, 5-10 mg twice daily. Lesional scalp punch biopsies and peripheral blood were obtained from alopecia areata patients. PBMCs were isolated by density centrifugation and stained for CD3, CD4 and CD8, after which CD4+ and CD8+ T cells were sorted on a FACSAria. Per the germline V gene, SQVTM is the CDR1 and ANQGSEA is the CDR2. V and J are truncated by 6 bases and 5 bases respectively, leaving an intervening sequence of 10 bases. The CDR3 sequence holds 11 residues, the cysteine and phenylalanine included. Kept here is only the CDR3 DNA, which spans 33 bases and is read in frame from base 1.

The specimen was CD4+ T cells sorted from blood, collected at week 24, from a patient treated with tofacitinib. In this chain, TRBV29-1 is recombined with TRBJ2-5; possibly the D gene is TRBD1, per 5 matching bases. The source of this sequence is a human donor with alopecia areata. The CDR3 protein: CSVSPGETQYF. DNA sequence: TGCAGCGTGAGCCCAGGGGAGACCCAGTACTTC.